A selection of T cell receptor beta chains follows, all from one sample in a study of identical twins. TCRdb passed the 5' RACE reads through MiXCR, listing each CDR3 protein once. The sample shows 450,000 or so distinct CDR3 sequences, 11% to 15% of them seen only once. A further study also used this sample, focusing on yellow fever vaccine responses in identical twins.

Sequenced material: CD4+ T cells sorted from blood. These receptors came from a woman between 18 and 30 years old in good health. CDR3s include the opening cysteine and the closing phenylalanine or tryptophan. Fields, in order: CDR3 DNA, CDR3 protein, J gene, D gene, clone size, V gene. A D gene is named only where the DNA matches it firmly. Size values are once, few and many counts, or a class for expanded clones, and some rows have none.

DNA: TGTGCCAGCAGCTTAACGGGAGGGGGTGGCGAGCAGTACTTC
CDR3: CASSLTGGGGEQYF
J: TRBJ2-7
D: TRBD2
size: few
V: TRBV7-9

DNA: TGCGCCAGCAGCTTGGGGGACCGGAATACGCAGTATTTT
CDR3: CASSLGDRNTQYF
J: TRBJ2-3
D: .
size: .
V: TRBV5-1

DNA: TGCGCCAGCAGCTCCGGACTAGCGGGAACGATCTCCTACGAGCAGTACTTC
CDR3: CASSSGLAGTISYEQYF
J: TRBJ2-7
D: TRBD2
size: .
V: TRBV5-1

DNA: TGTGCCATCAGTGAGCAAGACAGGGGGGGTCAGCCCCAGCATTTT
CDR3: CAISEQDRGGQPQHF
J: TRBJ1-5
D: TRBD1
size: few
V: TRBV10-3

DNA: TGTGCCAGCAGGGATCCGGGACAACCGAGCATTCCGTACTTC
CDR3: CASRDPGQPSIPYF
J: TRBJ2-7
D: .
size: .
V: TRBV12-3/TRBV12-4

DNA: TGCAGTGCTAGACCCGGGGGCGGAGATACGCAGTATTTT
CDR3: CSARPGGGDTQYF
J: TRBJ2-3
D: .
size: few
V: TRBV20-1

DNA: TGTGCCAGCAGCTTAACGGTAGCGGGGGGGTATGAGCAGTTCTTC
CDR3: CASSLTVAGGYEQFF
J: TRBJ2-1
D: TRBD2
size: .
V: TRBV7-3

DNA: TGTGCCAGCAGCCCGACCGGGCAGGGAGGAATGAACACTGAAGCTTTCTTT
CDR3: CASSPTGQGGMNTEAFF
J: TRBJ1-1
D: .
size: .
V: TRBV5-6

DNA: TGTGCCAGCAGCCCAACACAAGATACGCAGTATTTT
CDR3: CASSPTQDTQYF
J: TRBJ2-3
D: .
size: few
V: TRBV12-3/TRBV12-4

DNA: TGTGCCAGCAGGTGGGCGGATACTACCGGGGAGCTGTTTTTT
CDR3: CASRWADTTGELFF
J: TRBJ2-2
D: .
size: .
V: TRBV9

DNA: TGTGCCAGCAGCTTACGACAGGGGAGCTCCTACAATGAGCAGTTCTTC
CDR3: CASSLRQGSSYNEQFF
J: TRBJ2-1
D: TRBD1
size: .
V: TRBV7-9

DNA: TGTGCCACCAGCAGAGATTCAGGGGGTTTCAACGAGCAGTACTTC
CDR3: CATSRDSGGFNEQYF
J: TRBJ2-7
D: TRBD1
size: .
V: TRBV15

DNA: TGTGCCAGCAGCTACCGGGACGAAGGTTACAATGAGCAGTTCTTC
CDR3: CASSYRDEGYNEQFF
J: TRBJ2-1
D: .
size: few
V: TRBV7-9

DNA: TGCTGTGCTAGAGATAAAAACACACCGGGACTAGCGGGGGGACTCTCCTACGAGCAGTACTTC
CDR3: CCARDKNTPGLAGGLSYEQYF
J: TRBJ2-7
D: TRBD2
size: .
V: TRBV20-1

DNA: TGTGCCAGCAGCCAAGACTGGTCTAGCGGGCTGAACAATGAGCAGTTCTTC
CDR3: CASSQDWSSGLNNEQFF
J: TRBJ2-1
D: TRBD2
size: .
V: TRBV14

DNA: TGTGCCAGCTCACCCGGGGGAGCCTCGTACAATGAGCAGTTCTTC
CDR3: CASSPGGASYNEQFF
J: TRBJ2-1
D: .
size: .
V: TRBV18